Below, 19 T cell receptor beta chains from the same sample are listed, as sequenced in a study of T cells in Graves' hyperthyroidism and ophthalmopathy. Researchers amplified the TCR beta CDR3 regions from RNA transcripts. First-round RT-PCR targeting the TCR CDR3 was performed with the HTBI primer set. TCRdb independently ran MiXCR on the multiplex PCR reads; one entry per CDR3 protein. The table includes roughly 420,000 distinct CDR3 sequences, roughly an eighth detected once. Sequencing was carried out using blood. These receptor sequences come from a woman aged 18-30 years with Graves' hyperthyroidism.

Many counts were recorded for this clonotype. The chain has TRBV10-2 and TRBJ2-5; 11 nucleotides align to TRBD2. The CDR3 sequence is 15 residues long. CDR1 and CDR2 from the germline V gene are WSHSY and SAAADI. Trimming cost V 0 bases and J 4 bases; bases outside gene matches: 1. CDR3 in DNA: TGCGCCAGCAGTGAGTCCGGACTAGCGGGAGAGACCCAGTACTTC. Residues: CASSESGLAGETQYF.

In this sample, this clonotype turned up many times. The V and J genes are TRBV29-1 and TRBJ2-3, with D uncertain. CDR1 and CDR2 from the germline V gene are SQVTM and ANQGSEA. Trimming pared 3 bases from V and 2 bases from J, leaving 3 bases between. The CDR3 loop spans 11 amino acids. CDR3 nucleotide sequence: TGCAGCGTTGACCTCACAGATACGCAGTATTTT. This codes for CSVDLTDTQYF.

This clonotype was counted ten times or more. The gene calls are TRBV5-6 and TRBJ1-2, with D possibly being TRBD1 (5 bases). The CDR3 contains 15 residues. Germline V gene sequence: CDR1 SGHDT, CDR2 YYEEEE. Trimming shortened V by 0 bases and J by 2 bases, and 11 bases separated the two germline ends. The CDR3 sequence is CASSLGLGLNYGYTF. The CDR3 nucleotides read TGTGCCAGCAGCTTGGGGTTGGGACTGAACTATGGCTACACCTTC.

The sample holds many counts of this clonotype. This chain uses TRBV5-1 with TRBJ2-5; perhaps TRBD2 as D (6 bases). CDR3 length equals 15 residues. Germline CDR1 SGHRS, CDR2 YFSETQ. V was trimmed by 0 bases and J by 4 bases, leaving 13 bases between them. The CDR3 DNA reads TGCGCCAGCAGCTTGGAGGAGGGGCTGGGAGAGACCCAGTACTTC. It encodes CASSLEEGLGETQYF.

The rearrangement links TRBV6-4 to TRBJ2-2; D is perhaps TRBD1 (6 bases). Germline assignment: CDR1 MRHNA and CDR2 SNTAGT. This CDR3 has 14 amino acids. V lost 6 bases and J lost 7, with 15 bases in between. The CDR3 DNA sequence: TGTGCCAGCAGCATCGAACAGGGTTTCGGGGAGCTGTTTTTT. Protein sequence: CASSIEQGFGELFF.

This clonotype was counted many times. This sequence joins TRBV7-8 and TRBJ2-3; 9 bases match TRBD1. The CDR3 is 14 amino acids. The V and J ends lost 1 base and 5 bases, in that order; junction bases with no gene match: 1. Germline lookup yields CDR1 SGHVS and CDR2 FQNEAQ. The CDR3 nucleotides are TGTGCCAGCAGCTTAGACAGGGGGCAAGATACGCAGTATTTT. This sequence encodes CASSLDRGQDTQYF.

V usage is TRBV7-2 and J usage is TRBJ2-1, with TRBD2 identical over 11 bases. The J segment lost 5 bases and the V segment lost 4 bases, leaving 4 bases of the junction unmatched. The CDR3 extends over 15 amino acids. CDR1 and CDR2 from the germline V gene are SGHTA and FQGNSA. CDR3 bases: TGTGCCAGCAGCTCCCCTAGCGGGAGGAACAATGAGCAGTTCTTC. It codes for CASSSPSGRNNEQFF.

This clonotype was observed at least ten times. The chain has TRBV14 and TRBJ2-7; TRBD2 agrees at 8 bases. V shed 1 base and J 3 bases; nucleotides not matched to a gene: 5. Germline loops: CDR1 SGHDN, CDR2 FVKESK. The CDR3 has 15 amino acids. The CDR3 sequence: CASSQAAGAFYEQYF. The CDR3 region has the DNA TGTGCCAGCAGCCAAGCAGCGGGAGCTTTCTACGAGCAGTACTTC.

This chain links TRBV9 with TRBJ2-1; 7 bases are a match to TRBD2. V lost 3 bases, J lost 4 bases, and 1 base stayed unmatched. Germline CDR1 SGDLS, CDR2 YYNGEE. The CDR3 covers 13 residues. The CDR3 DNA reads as TGTGCCAGCAGCGAGGGAGGGTACAATGAGCAGTTCTTC. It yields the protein CASSEGGYNEQFF. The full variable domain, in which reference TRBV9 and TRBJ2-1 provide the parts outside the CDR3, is DSGVTQTPKHLITATGQRVTLRCSPRSGDLSVYWYQQSLDQGLQFLIQYYNGEERAKGNILERFSAQQFPDLHSELNLSSLELGDSALYFCASSEGGYNEQFFGPGTRLTVL.

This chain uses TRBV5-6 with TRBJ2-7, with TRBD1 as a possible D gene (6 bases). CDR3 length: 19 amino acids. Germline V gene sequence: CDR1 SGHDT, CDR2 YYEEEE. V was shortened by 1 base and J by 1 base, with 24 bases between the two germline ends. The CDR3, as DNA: TGTGCCAGCAGCTTGATGCGCGTGGCAGGGGTCAGCCCTTCCTACGAGCAGTACTTC. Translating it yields CASSLMRVAGVSPSYEQYF.

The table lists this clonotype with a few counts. Written as DNA, the CDR3 is TGTGCCAGCAGCTTGGCAAGCTTCAGCTCCTACAATGAGCAGTTCTTC. This sequence encodes CASSLASFSSYNEQFF. The chain joins TRBV5-6 to TRBJ2-1; D remains ambiguous. Germline loops: CDR1 SGHDT, CDR2 YYEEEE. Trimming took 0 bases from V and 0 from J, leaving 10 bases between them. The CDR3 is 16 amino acids.

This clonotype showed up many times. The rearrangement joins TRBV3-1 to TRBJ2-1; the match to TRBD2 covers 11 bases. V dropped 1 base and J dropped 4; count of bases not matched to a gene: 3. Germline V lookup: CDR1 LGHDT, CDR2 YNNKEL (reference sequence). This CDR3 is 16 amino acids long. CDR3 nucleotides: TGTGCCAGCAGCCAAGCGGGACTAGCGGAGTACAATGAGCAGTTCTTC. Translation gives CASSQAGLAEYNEQFF.

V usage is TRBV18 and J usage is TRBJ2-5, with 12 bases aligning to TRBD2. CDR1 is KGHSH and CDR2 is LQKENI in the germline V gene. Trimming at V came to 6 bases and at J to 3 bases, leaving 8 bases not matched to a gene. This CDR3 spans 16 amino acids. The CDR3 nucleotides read TGTGCCAGCTCGCCCTCCCGACTAGCGGGAGAAGAGACCCAGTACTTC. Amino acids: CASSPSRLAGEETQYF.

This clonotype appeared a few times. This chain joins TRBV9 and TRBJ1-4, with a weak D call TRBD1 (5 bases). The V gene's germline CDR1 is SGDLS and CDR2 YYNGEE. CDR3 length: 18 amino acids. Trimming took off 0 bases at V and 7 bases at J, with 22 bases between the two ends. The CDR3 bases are TGTGCCAGCAGCGTAGGGCAGGGCTTCCTCCGAAGTGGTGAAAAACTGTTTTTT. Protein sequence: CASSVGQGFLRSGEKLFF.

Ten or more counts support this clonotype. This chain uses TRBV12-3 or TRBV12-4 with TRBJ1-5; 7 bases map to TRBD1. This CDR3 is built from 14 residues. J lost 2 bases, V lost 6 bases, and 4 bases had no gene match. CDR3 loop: CASSRTGGNQPQHF. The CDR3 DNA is TGTGCCAGCAGCCGGACAGGCGGCAATCAGCCCCAGCATTTT.

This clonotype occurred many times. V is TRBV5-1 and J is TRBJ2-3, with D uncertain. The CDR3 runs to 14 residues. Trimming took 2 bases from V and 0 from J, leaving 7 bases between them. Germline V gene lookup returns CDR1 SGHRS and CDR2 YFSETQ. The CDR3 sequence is CASSLDHSTDTQYF. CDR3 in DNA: TGCGCCAGCAGCTTAGATCATAGCACAGATACGCAGTATTTT.

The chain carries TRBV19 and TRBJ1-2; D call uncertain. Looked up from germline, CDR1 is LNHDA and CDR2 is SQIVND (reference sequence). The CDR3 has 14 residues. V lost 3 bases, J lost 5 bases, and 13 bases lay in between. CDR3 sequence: CASSIYRTEYGYTF. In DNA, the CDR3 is TGTGCCAGTAGTATCTACCGGACGGAGTATGGCTACACCTTC.

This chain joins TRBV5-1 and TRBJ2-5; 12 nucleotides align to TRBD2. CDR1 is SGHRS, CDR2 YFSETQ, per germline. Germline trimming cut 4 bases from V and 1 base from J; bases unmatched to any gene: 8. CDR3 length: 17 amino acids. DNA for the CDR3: TGCGCCAGCAGCCTGCCCCGGACTAGCGGGACCCAAGAGACCCAGTACTTC. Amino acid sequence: CASSLPRTSGTQETQYF.

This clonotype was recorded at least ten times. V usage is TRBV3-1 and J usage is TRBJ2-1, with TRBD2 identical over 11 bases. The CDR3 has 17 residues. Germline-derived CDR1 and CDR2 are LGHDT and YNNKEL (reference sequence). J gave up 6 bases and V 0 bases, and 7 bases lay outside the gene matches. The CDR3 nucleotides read TGTGCCAGCAGCCAAGAGATGCTAGCGGGAGGAGGCAATGAGCAGTTCTTC. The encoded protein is CASSQEMLAGGGNEQFF.